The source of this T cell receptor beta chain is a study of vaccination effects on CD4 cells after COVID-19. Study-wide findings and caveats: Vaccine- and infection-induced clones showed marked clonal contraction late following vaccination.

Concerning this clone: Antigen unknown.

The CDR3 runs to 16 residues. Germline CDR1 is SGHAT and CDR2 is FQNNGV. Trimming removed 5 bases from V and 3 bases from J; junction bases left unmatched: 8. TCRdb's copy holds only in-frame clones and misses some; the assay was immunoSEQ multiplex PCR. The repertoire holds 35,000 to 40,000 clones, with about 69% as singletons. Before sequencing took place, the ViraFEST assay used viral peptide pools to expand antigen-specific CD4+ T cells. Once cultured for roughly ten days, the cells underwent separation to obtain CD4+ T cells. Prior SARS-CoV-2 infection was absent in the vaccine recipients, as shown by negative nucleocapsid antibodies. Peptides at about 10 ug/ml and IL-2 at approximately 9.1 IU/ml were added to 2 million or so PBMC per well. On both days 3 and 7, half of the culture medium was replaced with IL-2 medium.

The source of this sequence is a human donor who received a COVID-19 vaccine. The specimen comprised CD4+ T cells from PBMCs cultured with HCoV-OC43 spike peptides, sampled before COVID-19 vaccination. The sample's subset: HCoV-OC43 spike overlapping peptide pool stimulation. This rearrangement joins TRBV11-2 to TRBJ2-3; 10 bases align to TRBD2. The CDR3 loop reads CASSIRAGGETDTQYF. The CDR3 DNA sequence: TGTGCCAGCAGCATACGAGCGGGGGGGGAAACAGATACGCAGTATTTT.